This TCR beta chain was found in a study of cytomegalovirus exposure and HLA in healthy donors. The PCR had 60 Vbeta and 13 Jbeta primers. Some clones are missing from TCRdb's copy, which holds only in-frame ones; the method was immunoSEQ multiplex PCR. The table records some 130,000 clones, about two thirds of them present only once. This clone was observed a handful of times. V was cut by 5 bases and J by 3 bases, with 10 bases left in between. The germline CDR1 and CDR2 sequences are SGHTA and FQGNSA. The CDR3 contains 13 residues. The sequenced sample was PBMCs. This clonotype originated in a woman aged 40 to 50 in good health and CMV-seronegative. The V call is TRBV7-2, the J call TRBJ1-2; D is unresolved. In nucleotides, the CDR3 is TGTGCCAGCAGCGTAGGGCTTGACTATGGCTACACCTTC. Residues: CASSVGLDYGYTF. Full variable domain (missing parts from reference TRBV7-2 and TRBJ1-2): GAGVSQSPSNKVTEKGKDVELRCDPISGHTALYWYRQSLGQGLEFLIYFQGNSAPDKSGLPSDRFSAERTGGSVSTLTIQRTQQEDSAVYLCASSVGLDYGYTFGSGTRLTVV.